The rows below give T cell receptor beta chains drawn from one sample of a study of cytomegalovirus exposure and HLA in healthy donors. Assay: immunoSEQ multiplex PCR; the TCRdb copy retains only in-frame clones and omits some. The sample lists 200,000 to 250,000 clones, approximately 82% occurring once. Specimen: PBMCs. The receptors were gathered from a man aged 18 to 30 in good health and CMV-seronegative. The CDR3 runs from the conserved cysteine through the conserved F or W.

>TRBV19|TRBJ2-2
CASSMAPSGTGELFF
>TRBV28|TRBJ1-5
CASSSPSGRDQPQHF
>TRBV6-5|TRBJ2-7
CASRRDRGREQYF
>TRBV5-6|TRBJ1-1
CASTLPGERTEAFF
>TRBV7-9|TRBJ1-2
CASSFAGLYGYTF
>TRBV13|TRBJ2-1
CASSQRTVGEQFF
>TRBV11-2|TRBJ1-1
CASSPWAPNTEAFF
>TRBV6-1|TRBJ2-7
CASTRDKKSYEQYF
>TRBV2|TRBJ1-1
CASSGQVNTEAFF
>TRBV5-1|TRBJ1-2
CASSLSAGGLYGYTF
>TRBV30|TRBJ2-7
CAWREGSGRVYEQYF
>TRBV5-1|TRBJ1-3
CASTEQGPLSGNTIYF
>TRBV5-8|TRBJ1-2
CASSQHAGQRHYGYTF
>TRBV6-5|TRBJ2-3
CASSLGRGVADTQYF
>TRBV5-1|TRBJ2-4
CASSLAQSPAKGIQYF
>TRBV5-6|TRBJ2-1
CASSPGVPGEQFF
>TRBV11-2|TRBJ2-4
CASSQTSGAAKNIQYF
>TRBV5-1|TRBJ1-1
CASSLAGEFDTEAFF
>TRBV30|TRBJ2-1
CAWSVIHPGEQFF
>TRBV7-8|TRBJ1-2
CASSFGGQGRLGYTF
>TRBV6-6|TRBJ2-7
CASSYSRTGGVYEQYF
>TRBV27|TRBJ2-7
CASSLSRLAEENYEQYF
>TRBV28|TRBJ2-7
CASTEAGQFLSYEQYF
>TRBV2|TRBJ2-5
CAGSGEVLRAETQYF
>TRBV5-6|TRBJ2-3
CASSPLGTRGTQYF
>TRBV5-4|TRBJ2-1
CASSLAGGNEQFF
>TRBV7-9|TRBJ2-2
CASSLRPVELFF
>TRBV7-9|TRBJ2-5
CASSFPTPGGETQYF
>TRBV7-6|TRBJ1-3
CASSLNQGVYGNTIYF
>TRBV30|TRBJ2-3
CAWSATLTSGSADTQYF
>TRBV6-1|TRBJ2-5
CASSYDRQETQYF
>TRBV2|TRBJ2-7
CASGQVLYEQYF
>TRBV29-1|TRBJ2-3
CSVELAGASTDTQYF
>TRBV25-1|TRBJ2-4
CASSEIGVGIQYF
>TRBV7-3|TRBJ1-2
CASGSTGDRGYGYTF
>TRBV27|TRBJ2-7
CASRDRRAYEQYF
>TRBV10-3|TRBJ2-7
CAISGGQSYEQYF
>TRBV27|TRBJ2-7
CASSLGRYSYEQYF
>TRBV14|TRBJ2-7
CASSQHTGGFYEQYF
>TRBV4-1|.
CASSQGQGASYEQYF
>TRBV27|TRBJ1-1
CASSSNRARNTEAFF
>TRBV29-1|TRBJ2-1
CSVEWATRYNEQFF
>TRBV29-1|TRBJ2-7
CSVEDEEVYEQYF
>TRBV6-5|TRBJ1-1
CASSYSRGGTEAFF
>TRBV4-1|TRBJ1-5
CASSQIRVNQPQHF
>TRBV11-2|TRBJ2-2
CASSLDGAGGPTGELFF
>TRBV27|TRBJ1-3
CASGQGWGNTIYF
>TRBV27|TRBJ2-6
CASSLRPPTGTSGANVLTF
>TRBV7-2|TRBJ2-7
CASSPTAGQGYEQYF
>TRBV2|TRBJ1-5
CASTRQGDQPQHF
>TRBV4-2|TRBJ2-1
CASSQVVAGGPNEQFF
>TRBV27|TRBJ2-3
CASSLSGLAGGTDTQYF
>TRBV18|TRBJ2-3
CASSPVIRGRGPDTQYF
>TRBV28|TRBJ2-5
CASSSGSWGTQYF
>TRBV18|TRBJ1-1
CASSPDRGEAFF